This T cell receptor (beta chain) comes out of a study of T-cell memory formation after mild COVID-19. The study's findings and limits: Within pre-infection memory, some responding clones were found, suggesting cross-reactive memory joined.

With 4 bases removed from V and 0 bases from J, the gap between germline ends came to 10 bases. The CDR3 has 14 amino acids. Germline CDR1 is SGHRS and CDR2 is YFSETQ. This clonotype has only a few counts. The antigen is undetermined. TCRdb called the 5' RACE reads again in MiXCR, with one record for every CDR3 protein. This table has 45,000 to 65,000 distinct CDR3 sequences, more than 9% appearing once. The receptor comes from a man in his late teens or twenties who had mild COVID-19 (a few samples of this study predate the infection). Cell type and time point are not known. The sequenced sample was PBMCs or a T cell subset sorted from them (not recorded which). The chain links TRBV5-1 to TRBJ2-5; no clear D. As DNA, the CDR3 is TGCGCCAGCAGCCCTGGGTCAAACCAAGAGACCCAGTACTTC. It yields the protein CASSPGSNQETQYF.